The rows below give T cell receptor beta chains drawn from one sample of a study of T-cell reconstitution after alpha-beta-depleted transplantation in children. TCRdb re-called the PCR reads with MiXCR, one entry per CDR3 protein. In the table there are approximately 400,000 distinct CDR3 sequences, roughly a tenth of which are singletons. The input for sequencing was PBMCs from the stem cell graft donor, taken from the stem cell graft. The receptors derive from a human donor who donated a stem cell graft to a child with acute myeloid leukemia. Both conserved end residues are part of each CDR3. The order of the fields is clone size, D gene, V gene, J gene, CDR3 DNA, CDR3 protein. D genes are given only for firm matches. The listing skips clone size in some rows; elsewhere it reads once, few, many or a size class.

>few|-|TRBV29-1|TRBJ2-1
TGCAGCGTTGAGGTGAGGGTCCCATACAATGAGCAGTTCTTC
CSVEVRVPYNEQFF
>-|TRBD2|TRBV5-1|TRBJ2-5
TGCGCCAGCAACAGACTAGCGGGGAGTATGGAGACCCAGTACTTC
CASNRLAGSMETQYF
>-|-|TRBV12-3/TRBV12-4|TRBJ2-3
TGTGCCAGCAGACCCCCCAGGGGCACAGATACGCAGTATTTT
CASRPPRGTDTQYF
>once|-|TRBV2|TRBJ2-7
TGTGCCAGCAGGTGGGAGGGACAGGCCTACGAGCAGTACTTC
CASRWEGQAYEQYF
>-|-|TRBV18|TRBJ1-2
TGTGCCAGCTCACCATCCTTCGATAACTATGGCTACACCTTC
CASSPSFDNYGYTF
>-|-|TRBV5-4|TRBJ2-7
TGTGCCAGCAGCCTAACTATCTACGAGCAGTACTTC
CASSLTIYEQYF
>-|TRBD2|TRBV12-3/TRBV12-4|TRBJ2-7
TGTGCCAGCAGAGCACTAGCGGGGGCGTCCTACGAGCAGTACTTC
CASRALAGASYEQYF
>few|TRBD1|TRBV6-5|TRBJ2-2
TGTGCCAGCAGTTCCCCGGACAGGGAAAGCACCGGGGAGCTGTTTTTT
CASSSPDRESTGELFF
>-|TRBD2|TRBV11-1|TRBJ2-7
TGTGCCAGCAGCTTCACTAGCGGGATGGAGCGCGAGCAGTACTTC
CASSFTSGMEREQYF
>many|-|TRBV9|TRBJ2-6
TGTGCCAGCAGCGTTACCCGATTCGGGGTTGGCTCTGGGGCCAACGTCCTGACTTTC
CASSVTRFGVGSGANVLTF
>many|-|TRBV4-1|TRBJ1-4
TGCGCCAGCAGCCAAGCAGAGGGAACAGGGTCTGAAAAACTGTTTTTT
CASSQAEGTGSEKLFF
>-|-|TRBV5-1|TRBJ1-1
TGCGCCAGCAGCTTAGACTTGACAGTAGACACTGAAGCTTTCTTT
CASSLDLTVDTEAFF
>few|-|TRBV3-1|TRBJ2-2
TGTGCCAGCAGCCCGGGCCGTAGGGAGCTGTTTTTT
CASSPGRRELFF
>-|-|TRBV6-1|TRBJ2-3
TGTGCCAGCAGTGAATCTAGCCGAACTAGCACAGATACGCAGTGTTTT
CASSESSRTSTDTQCF
>-|-|TRBV5-6|TRBJ2-5
TGTGCCAGCAGCTTGTCACAGACAGAGACCCAGTACTTC
CASSLSQTETQYF
>few|-|TRBV12-3/TRBV12-4|TRBJ2-3
TGTGCCAGCAGTAAACTTGTAACTAGCAGAACGCAGTATTTT
CASSKLVTSRTQYF
>-|-|TRBV7-2|TRBJ2-7
TGTGCCAGCAGCTTTCTTCCGGGGGCCTACGAGCAGTACTTC
CASSFLPGAYEQYF
>few|-|TRBV11-2|TRBJ2-6
TGTGCCAGCAGCCTACAGGAATCTGGGGCCAACGTCCTGACTTTC
CASSLQESGANVLTF
>-|-|TRBV6-1|TRBJ2-1
TGTGCAACCCAGGGCCGAATTCAAAACAATGAGCAGTTCTTC
CATQGRIQNNEQFF
>few|-|TRBV5-1|TRBJ2-5
TGCGCCAGCAGCTTGACCGGCGTGGCAGGGCAAGAGACCCAGTACTTC
CASSLTGVAGQETQYF
>-|TRBD2|TRBV7-2|TRBJ2-1
TGTGCCAGCAGCTTAGACCTAGCGGGAGGGAGCAATGAGCAGTTCTTC
CASSLDLAGGSNEQFF
>-|TRBD1|TRBV5-6|TRBJ1-2
TGTGCCAGCAGCAGACCGGACAGGATTAACTATGGCTACACCTTC
CASSRPDRINYGYTF
>few|-|TRBV5-1|TRBJ2-1
TGCGCCAGCAGCACTCGGGGATTTACCTACAATGAGCAGTTCTTC
CASSTRGFTYNEQFF
>many|-|TRBV4-2|TRBJ1-1
TGTGCCAGCAGCCAAGACCCTGGCACTGAAGCTTTCTTT
CASSQDPGTEAFF
>few|-|TRBV9|TRBJ1-1
TGTGCCAGCAGCGTAGGCGGAGGTGGAACTGAAGCTTTCTTT
CASSVGGGGTEAFF
>few|TRBD1|TRBV12-5|TRBJ1-2
TGTGCTAGTGGTTTGTACCTTGACCATGGGACAGGCTACTATGGCTACACCTTC
CASGLYLDHGTGYYGYTF
>few|TRBD1|TRBV6-1|TRBJ1-1
TGTGCCAGCAGTGGAAACAGGGGGGGTGAAGCTTTCTTT
CASSGNRGGEAFF